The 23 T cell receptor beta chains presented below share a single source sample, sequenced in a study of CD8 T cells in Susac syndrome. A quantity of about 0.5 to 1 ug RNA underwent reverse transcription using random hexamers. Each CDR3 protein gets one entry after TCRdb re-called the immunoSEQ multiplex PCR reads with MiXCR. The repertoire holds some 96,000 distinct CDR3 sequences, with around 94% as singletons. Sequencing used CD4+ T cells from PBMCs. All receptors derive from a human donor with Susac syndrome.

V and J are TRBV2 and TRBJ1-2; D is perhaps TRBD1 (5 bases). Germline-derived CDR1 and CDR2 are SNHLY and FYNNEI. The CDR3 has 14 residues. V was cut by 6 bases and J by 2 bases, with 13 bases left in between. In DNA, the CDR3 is TGTGCCAGCAGGGGAGACAGCTTAAACTATGGCTACACCTTC. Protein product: CASRGDSLNYGYTF.

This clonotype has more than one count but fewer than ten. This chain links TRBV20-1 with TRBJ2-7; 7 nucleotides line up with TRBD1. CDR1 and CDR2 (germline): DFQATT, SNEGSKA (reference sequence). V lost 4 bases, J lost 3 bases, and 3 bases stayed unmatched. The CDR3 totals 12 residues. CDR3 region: CSANRGLYEQYF. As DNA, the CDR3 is TGCAGTGCTAACAGGGGTCTCTACGAGCAGTACTTC.

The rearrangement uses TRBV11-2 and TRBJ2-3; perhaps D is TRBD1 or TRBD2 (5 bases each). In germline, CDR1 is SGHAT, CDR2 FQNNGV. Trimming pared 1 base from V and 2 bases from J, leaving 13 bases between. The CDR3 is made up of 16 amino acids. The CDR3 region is CASSLGGDGPTDTQYF. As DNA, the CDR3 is TGTGCCAGCAGCTTAGGTGGGGACGGACCCACAGATACGCAGTATTTT.

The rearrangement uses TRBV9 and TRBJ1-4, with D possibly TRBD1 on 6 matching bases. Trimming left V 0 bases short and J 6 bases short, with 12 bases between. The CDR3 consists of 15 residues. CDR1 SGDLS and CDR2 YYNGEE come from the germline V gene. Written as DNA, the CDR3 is TGTGCCAGCAGCGTAGATGCAGGGGCTTATGAAAAACTGTTTTTT. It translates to CASSVDAGAYEKLFF.

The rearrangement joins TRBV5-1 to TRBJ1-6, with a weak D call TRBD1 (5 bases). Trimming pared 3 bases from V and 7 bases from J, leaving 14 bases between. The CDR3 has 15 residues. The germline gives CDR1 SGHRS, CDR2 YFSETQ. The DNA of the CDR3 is TGCGCCAGCAGCTCATCGGGACTCAGGAATTCACCCCTCCACTTT. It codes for CASSSSGLRNSPLHF.

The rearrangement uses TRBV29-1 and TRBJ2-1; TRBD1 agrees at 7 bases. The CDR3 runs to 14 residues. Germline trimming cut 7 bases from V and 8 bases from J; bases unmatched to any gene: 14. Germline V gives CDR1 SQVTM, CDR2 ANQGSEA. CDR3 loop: CSAALQGVFDEQFF. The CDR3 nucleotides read TGCAGCGCAGCCCTGCAGGGGGTGTTCGATGAGCAGTTCTTC.

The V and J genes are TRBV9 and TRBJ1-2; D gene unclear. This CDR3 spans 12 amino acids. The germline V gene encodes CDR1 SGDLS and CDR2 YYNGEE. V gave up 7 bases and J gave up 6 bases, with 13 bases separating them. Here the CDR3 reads CASRREPDGYTF. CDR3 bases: TGTGCCAGCCGGAGGGAGCCCGATGGCTACACCTTC.

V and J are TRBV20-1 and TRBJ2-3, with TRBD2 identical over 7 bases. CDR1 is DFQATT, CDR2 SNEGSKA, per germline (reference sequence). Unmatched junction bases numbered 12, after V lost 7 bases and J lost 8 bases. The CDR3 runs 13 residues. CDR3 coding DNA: TGCAGTGTCGACCCAGCAGCGGGGCGTACGCAGTATTTT. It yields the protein CSVDPAAGRTQYF.

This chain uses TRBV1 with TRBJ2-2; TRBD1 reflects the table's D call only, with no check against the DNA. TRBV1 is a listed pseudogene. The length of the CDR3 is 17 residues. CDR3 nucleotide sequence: TGCACCAGCAGCCAAGATAAGAGACAGGGGGAAACCGGGGAGCTGTTTTTT. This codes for CTSSQDKRQGETGELFF.

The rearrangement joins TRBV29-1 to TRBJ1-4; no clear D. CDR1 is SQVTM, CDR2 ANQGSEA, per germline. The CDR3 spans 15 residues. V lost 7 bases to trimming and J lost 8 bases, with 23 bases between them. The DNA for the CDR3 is TGCAGCGCCCTACCGGACCCGCCAGGACCGGAAAAACTGTTTTTT. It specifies CSALPDPPGPEKLFF.

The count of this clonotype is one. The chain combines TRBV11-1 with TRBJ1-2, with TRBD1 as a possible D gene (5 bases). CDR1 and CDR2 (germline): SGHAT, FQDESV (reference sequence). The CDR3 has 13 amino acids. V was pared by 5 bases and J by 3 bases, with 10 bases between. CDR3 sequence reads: CASSLDSYYGYTF. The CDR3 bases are TGTGCCAGCAGCCTTGACAGCTACTATGGCTACACCTTC.

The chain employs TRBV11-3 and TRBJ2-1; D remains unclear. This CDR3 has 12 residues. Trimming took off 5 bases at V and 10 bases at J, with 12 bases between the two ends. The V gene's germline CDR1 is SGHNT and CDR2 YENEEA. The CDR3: CASSVWADEQFF. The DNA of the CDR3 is TGTGCCAGCAGCGTATGGGCGGACGAGCAGTTCTTC.

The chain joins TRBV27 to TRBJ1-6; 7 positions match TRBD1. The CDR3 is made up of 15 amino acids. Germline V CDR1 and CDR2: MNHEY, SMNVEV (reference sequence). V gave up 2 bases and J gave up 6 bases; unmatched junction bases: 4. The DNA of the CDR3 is TGTGCCAGCAGTTTAGCGGGACAGTTTAATTCACCCCTCCACTTT. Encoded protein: CASSLAGQFNSPLHF.

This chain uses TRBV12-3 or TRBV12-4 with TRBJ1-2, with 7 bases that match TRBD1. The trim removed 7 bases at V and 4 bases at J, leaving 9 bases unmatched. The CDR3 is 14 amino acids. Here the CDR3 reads CASTVTGIPYGYTF. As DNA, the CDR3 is TGTGCCAGCACCGTGACAGGGATCCCCTATGGCTACACCTTC.

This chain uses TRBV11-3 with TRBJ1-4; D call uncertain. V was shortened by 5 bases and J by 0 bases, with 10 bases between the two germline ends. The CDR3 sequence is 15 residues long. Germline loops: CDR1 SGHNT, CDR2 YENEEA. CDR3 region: CASSPRSSTNEKLFF. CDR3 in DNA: TGTGCCAGCAGCCCTCGGTCCTCAACTAATGAAAAACTGTTTTTT.

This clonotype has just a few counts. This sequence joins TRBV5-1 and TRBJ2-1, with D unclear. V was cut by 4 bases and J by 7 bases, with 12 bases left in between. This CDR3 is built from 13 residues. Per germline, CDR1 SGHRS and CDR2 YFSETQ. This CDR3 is CASSVSVGNEQFF. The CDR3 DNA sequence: TGCGCCAGCAGCGTCTCAGTGGGGAATGAGCAGTTCTTC.

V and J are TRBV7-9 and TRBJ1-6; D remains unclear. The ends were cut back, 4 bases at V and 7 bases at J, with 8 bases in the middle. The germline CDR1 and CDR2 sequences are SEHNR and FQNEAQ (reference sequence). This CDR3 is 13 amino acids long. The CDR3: CASSSAPNSPLHF. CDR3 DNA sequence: TGTGCCAGCAGCTCAGCCCCGAATTCACCCCTCCACTTT.

The DNA of the CDR3 is TGTGCCAGCAGTGACCAGACTAGCGGGGGCGAGACCCAGTACTTC. It translates to CASSDQTSGGETQYF. The J gene is TRBJ2-5, the V gene TRBV25-1, with 12 bases lining up with TRBD2. The CDR3 spans 15 residues. Unmatched junction bases numbered 4, after V lost 3 bases and J lost 5 bases. Germline CDR1 is MGHDK and CDR2 is SYGVNS.

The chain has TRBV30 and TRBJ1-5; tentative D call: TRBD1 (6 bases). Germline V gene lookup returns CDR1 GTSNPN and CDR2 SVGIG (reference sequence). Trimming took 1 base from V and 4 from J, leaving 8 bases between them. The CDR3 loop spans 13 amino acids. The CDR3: CAWSGQGNQPQHF. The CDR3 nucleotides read TGTGCCTGGAGTGGCCAGGGGAATCAGCCCCAGCATTTT.

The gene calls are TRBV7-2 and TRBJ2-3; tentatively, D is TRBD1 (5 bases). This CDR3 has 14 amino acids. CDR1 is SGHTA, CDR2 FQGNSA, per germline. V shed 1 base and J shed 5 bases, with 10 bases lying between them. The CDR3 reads CASSLGQGKDTQYF. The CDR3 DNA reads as TGTGCCAGCAGCTTAGGGCAGGGTAAAGATACGCAGTATTTT.

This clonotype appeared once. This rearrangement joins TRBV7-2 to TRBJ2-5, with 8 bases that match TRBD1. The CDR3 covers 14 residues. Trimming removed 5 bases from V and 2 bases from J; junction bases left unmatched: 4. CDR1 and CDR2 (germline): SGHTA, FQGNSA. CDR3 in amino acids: CASSAWTGQETQYF. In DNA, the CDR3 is TGTGCCAGCAGCGCCTGGACAGGGCAAGAGACCCAGTACTTC.

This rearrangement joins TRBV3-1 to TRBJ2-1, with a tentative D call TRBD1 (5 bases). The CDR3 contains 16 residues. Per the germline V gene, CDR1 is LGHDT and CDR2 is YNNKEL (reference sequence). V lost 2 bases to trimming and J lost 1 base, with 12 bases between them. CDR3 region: CASSQQGPLSYNEQFF. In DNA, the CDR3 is TGTGCCAGCAGCCAACAGGGTCCCCTTTCCTACAATGAGCAGTTCTTC.

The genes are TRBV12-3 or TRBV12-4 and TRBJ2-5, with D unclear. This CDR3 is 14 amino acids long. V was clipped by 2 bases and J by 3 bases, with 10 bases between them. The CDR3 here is CASSLLDREETQYF. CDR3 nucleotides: TGTGCCAGCAGTTTACTGGACCGTGAAGAGACCCAGTACTTC.